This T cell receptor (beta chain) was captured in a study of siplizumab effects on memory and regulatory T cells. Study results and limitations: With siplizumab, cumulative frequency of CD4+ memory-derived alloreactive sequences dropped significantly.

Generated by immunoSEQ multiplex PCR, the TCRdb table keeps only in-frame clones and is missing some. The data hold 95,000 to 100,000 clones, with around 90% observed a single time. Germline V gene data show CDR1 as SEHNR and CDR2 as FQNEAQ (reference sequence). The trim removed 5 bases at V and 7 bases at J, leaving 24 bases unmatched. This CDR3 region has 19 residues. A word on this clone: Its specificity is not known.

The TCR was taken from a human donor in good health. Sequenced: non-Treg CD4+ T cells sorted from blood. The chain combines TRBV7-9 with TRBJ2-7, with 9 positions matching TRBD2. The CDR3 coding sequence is TGTGCCAGCAGCCAGGGGTGGCACCGGCGGCTAGCGGGGCCCGGGGAGCAGTACTTC. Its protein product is CASSQGWHRRLAGPGEQYF.